This TCR beta chain was sequenced in a study of T cell changes during pregnancy in multiple sclerosis. TCRdb's table, derived via immunoSEQ multiplex PCR, lists solely in-frame clones and lacks some. The sample records roughly 40,000 clones, 80% to 95% being singletons. J gave up 3 bases and V 3 bases, and 3 bases lay outside the gene matches. Germline assignment: CDR1 SGHVS and CDR2 FQNEAQ. The CDR3 totals 15 residues. The sample in question was CD4+ T cells from peripheral blood mononuclear cells, obtained after pregnancy. This clonotype originated in a female donor in good health, enrolled as a control in a pregnancy study. J is TRBJ2-2 and V is TRBV7-8; 8 nucleotides align to TRBD1. CDR3 DNA: TGTGCCAGCAGCTTTAACAGGGGGGACACCGGGGAGCTGTTTTTT. Protein sequence: CASSFNRGDTGELFF.